Each of the 18 T cell receptor beta chains below was sequenced from the same sample in a study of cytomegalovirus exposure and HLA in healthy donors. PCR used 60 Vbeta primers and 13 Jbeta primers. Repertoires were generated with immunoSEQ multiplex PCR, while TCRdb's copy carries only in-frame clones and drops some. Of fewer than 110,000 clones in the sample, 73% were seen once. The sequenced sample consisted of PBMCs. The receptor source for this set is a man younger than 40 in good health and CMV-seronegative.

The chain has TRBV2 and TRBJ1-5; a weak D match, TRBD1 (6 bases). The CDR3 is 13 residues long. Germline assignment: CDR1 SNHLY and CDR2 FYNNEI. V lost 8 bases, J lost 3 bases, and 11 bases lay in between. The CDR3: CASQQGYNQPQHF. CDR3 sequence (DNA): TGTGCCAGCCAACAGGGTTACAATCAGCCCCAGCATTTT.

This chain joins TRBV10-3 and TRBJ1-1; D might be TRBD1 (5 bases). This CDR3 spans 14 amino acids. V lost 3 bases and J lost 7, with 15 bases in between. Per germline, CDR1 ENHRY and CDR2 SYGVKD. The CDR3 bases are TGTGCCATCAGTGAAGCGCGGGGGATCGGTGAAGCTTTCTTT. Amino acids: CAISEARGIGEAFF.

The J gene is TRBJ2-2, the V gene TRBV30; 14 nucleotides agree with TRBD2. CDR1 and CDR2 from the germline V gene are GTSNPN and SVGIG (reference sequence). Unmatched junction bases numbered 3, after V lost 5 bases and J lost 4 bases. This CDR3 contains 15 residues. Written as DNA, the CDR3 is TGTGCCTGGGGGGGACTAGCGGGAGCCACCGGGGAGCTGTTTTTT. Amino acids: CAWGGLAGATGELFF.

J is TRBJ2-3 and V is TRBV7-2, with 10 nucleotides matching TRBD2. Germline CDR1 is SGHTA and CDR2 is FQGNSA. CDR3 length: 16 amino acids. Losses at the gene ends were 4 bases for V and 4 bases for J; bases not matched to a gene: 8. CDR3 region: CASSSRVAGGPDTQYF. CDR3 bases: TGTGCCAGCAGCTCCCGAGTAGCGGGGGGTCCAGATACGCAGTATTTT.

The chain carries TRBV10-1 and TRBJ1-1, with a possible D match to TRBD1 (5 bases). Germline V gives CDR1 WNHNN, CDR2 SYGVQD (reference sequence). The CDR3 runs to 12 residues. The V and J ends lost 6 bases and 8 bases respectively, with 13 bases between them. CDR3 nucleotide sequence: TGCGCCAGCAGCCTGAATGGGGGGGAAGCTTTCTTT. Encoded protein: CASSLNGGEAFF.

The chain recombines TRBV25-1 with TRBJ1-2; D is unresolved. V lost 2 bases to trimming and J lost 4 bases, with 14 bases between them. Per the germline V gene, CDR1 is MGHDK and CDR2 is SYGVNS. The CDR3 is 15 amino acids. The CDR3: CASSEGFSGGYGYTF. The CDR3 nucleotides read TGTGCCAGCAGTGAAGGCTTCTCAGGAGGCTATGGCTACACCTTC.

This clone was seen a handful of times. The J gene is TRBJ2-7, the V gene TRBV6-4; possible D gene TRBD2, 5 bases. Trimming pared 6 bases from V and 2 bases from J, leaving 14 bases between. The germline gives CDR1 MRHNA, CDR2 SNTAGT. The CDR3 runs to 14 residues. As DNA, the CDR3 is TGTGCCAGCAGGGGCCCCGGGGAGCCCTACGAGCAGTACTTC. Its translation is CASRGPGEPYEQYF.

The V and J genes are TRBV5-1 and TRBJ1-1; D call uncertain. The V gene's germline CDR1 is SGHRS and CDR2 YFSETQ. The V and J ends lost 0 bases and 0 bases respectively, with 3 bases between them. The CDR3 contains 13 residues. The CDR3 is CASSLVVNTEAFF. CDR3 DNA: TGCGCCAGCAGCTTGGTAGTGAACACTGAAGCTTTCTTT.

The chain joins TRBV5-6 to TRBJ1-5; D may be TRBD1 (5 bases). The length of the CDR3 is 13 residues. CDR1 and CDR2 from the germline V gene are SGHDT and YYEEEE. Trimming cost V 0 bases and J 6 bases, with 7 bases left between them. CDR3 amino acids: CASSLGGSQPQHF. CDR3 sequence (DNA): TGTGCCAGCAGCTTGGGGGGCAGTCAGCCCCAGCATTTT.

V and J are TRBV10-3 and TRBJ2-7; 10 bases are shared with TRBD1. The germline V gene has CDR1 ENHRY and CDR2 SYGVKD. V trimming: 6 bases; J trimming: 6 bases; junction bases outside the gene matches: 8. The CDR3 sequence is 14 residues long. CDR3 amino acids: CAISGTGVGGEQYF. As DNA, the CDR3 is TGTGCCATCAGCGGGACAGGGGTTGGGGGCGAGCAGTACTTC.

The chain has TRBV2 and TRBJ2-7, with a possible D match to TRBD2 (5 bases). Trimming took off 0 bases at V and 9 bases at J, with 9 bases between the two ends. Germline-derived CDR1 and CDR2 are SNHLY and FYNNEI. The CDR3 is 12 residues long. This CDR3 reads CASSEAGRGQYF. Here the CDR3 DNA reads TGTGCCAGCAGTGAAGCAGGCCGGGGGCAGTACTTC. Complete variable domain (other parts from reference TRBV2 and TRBJ2-7): EPEVTQTPSHQVTQMGQEVILRCVPISNHLYFYWYRQILGQKVEFLVSFYNNEISEKSEIFDDQFSVERPDGSNFTLKIRSTKLEDSAMYFCASSEAGRGQYFGPGTRLTVT.

V is TRBV5-3 and J is TRBJ1-4, with TRBD1 as a possible D gene (5 bases). TRBV5-3 is marked as an open reading frame, function uncertain. The CDR3 runs 16 residues. V lost 4 bases and J lost 0, with 13 bases in between. The CDR3 nucleotides read TGTGCCAGAAGCGTCCCACAGGAAGCAACTAATGAAAAACTGTTTTTT. Protein: CARSVPQEATNEKLFF.

This clone was observed a single time. This chain joins TRBV5-1 and TRBJ2-4; D gene unclear. The germline V gene encodes CDR1 SGHRS and CDR2 YFSETQ. This CDR3 contains 11 residues. V lost 5 bases, J lost 9 bases, and 9 bases lay in between. The chain's CDR3 is CASRATGIQYF. The CDR3 DNA follows: TGCGCCAGCAGAGCTACCGGCATTCAGTACTTC.

This sequence joins TRBV27 and TRBJ2-2; TRBD2 aligns across 7 bases. V shed 6 bases, J shed 5 bases, and the junction held 6 bases outside the gene matches. The CDR3 loop spans 14 amino acids. CDR1 is MNHEY and CDR2 is SMNVEV in the germline V gene (reference sequence). The CDR3 sequence: CASSPLAPTGELFF. For the CDR3, the DNA is TGTGCCAGCAGCCCACTAGCGCCTACCGGGGAGCTGTTTTTT.

This clone was detected only a few times. The J gene is TRBJ2-3, the V gene TRBV29-1, with TRBD2 matching over 8 bases. In germline, CDR1 is SQVTM, CDR2 ANQGSEA. With 0 bases clipped from V and 7 bases from J, the junction kept 15 bases outside the gene matches. This CDR3 is built from 17 residues. CDR3 coding DNA: TGCAGCGTTGAAGATCTATGGGCGGGAGGAGGGTCAAATACGCAGTATTTT. Translated, it gives CSVEDLWAGGGSNTQYF.

The chain is built from TRBV5-1 and TRBJ1-5; tentatively, D is TRBD1 (6 bases). Germline CDR1 SGHRS, CDR2 YFSETQ. The CDR3 has 17 residues. V was clipped by 4 bases and J by 2 bases, with 19 bases between them. Here the CDR3 DNA reads TGCGCCAGCAGCGGCAACAGGGAAGTGAGGTGCAATCAGCCCCAGCATTTT. Protein product: CASSGNREVRCNQPQHF.

This clone has a handful of counts. V and J are TRBV29-1 and TRBJ2-7; D is uncertain. The V end lost 7 bases, the J end lost 6 bases, and 16 bases lay between the germline ends. CDR1 is SQVTM, CDR2 ANQGSEA, per germline. The length of the CDR3 is 12 residues. DNA of the CDR3: TGCAGCGCACCAAAAAGCTTTTCCGAGCAGTACTTC. Amino acid sequence: CSAPKSFSEQYF.

This chain connects TRBV15 to TRBJ2-7; 8 bases fit TRBD1. Germline loops: CDR1 LNHNV, CDR2 YYDKDF (reference sequence). V lost 5 bases and J lost 2; bases outside the gene matches: 8. This CDR3 has 15 residues. For the CDR3, the DNA is TGTGCCACCAGCCATAGCCGGGACAGGCCCTACGAGCAGTACTTC. This encodes CATSHSRDRPYEQYF. Supplemented by reference TRBV15 and TRBJ2-7, the full variable domain reads DAMVIQNPRYQVTQFGKPVTLSCSQTLNHNVMYWYQQKSSQAPKLLFHYYDKDFNNEADTPDNFQSRRPNTSFCFLDIRSPGLGDTAMYLCATSHSRDRPYEQYFGPGTRLTVT.